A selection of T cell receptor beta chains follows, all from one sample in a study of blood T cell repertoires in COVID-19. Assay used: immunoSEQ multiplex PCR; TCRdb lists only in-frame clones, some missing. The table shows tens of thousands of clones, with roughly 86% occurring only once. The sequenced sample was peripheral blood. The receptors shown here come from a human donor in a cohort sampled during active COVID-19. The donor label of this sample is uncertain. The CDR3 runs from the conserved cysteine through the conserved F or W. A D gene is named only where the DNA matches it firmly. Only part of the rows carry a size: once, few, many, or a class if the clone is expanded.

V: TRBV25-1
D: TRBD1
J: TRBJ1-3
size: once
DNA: TGTGCCAGCAGTGACGACAGGGATGCTGGAAACACCATATATTTT
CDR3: CASSDDRDAGNTIYF

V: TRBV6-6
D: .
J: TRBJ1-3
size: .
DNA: TGTGCCAGCAGTTACTCGTCACAACGCTCTGGAAACACCATATATTTT
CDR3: CASSYSSQRSGNTIYF

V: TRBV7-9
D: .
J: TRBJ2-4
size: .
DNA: TGTGCCAGCAGCTTAGTTGGATCTAGAAACATTCAGTACTTC
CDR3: CASSLVGSRNIQYF

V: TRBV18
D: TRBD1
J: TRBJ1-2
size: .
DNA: TGTGCCAGCTCACCAGGGTCAGGGGGCATTAACTATGGCTACACCTTC
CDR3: CASSPGSGGINYGYTF

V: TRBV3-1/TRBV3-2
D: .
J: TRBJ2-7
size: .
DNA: TGTGCCAGCAGCCAGGAGACCCGAGGCGGGCAGTACTTC
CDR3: CASSQETRGGQYF

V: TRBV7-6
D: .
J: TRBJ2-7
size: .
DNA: TGTGCCAGCAGCTTGGGCACAGGGTTCCGCTCCTACGAGCAGTACTTC
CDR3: CASSLGTGFRSYEQYF

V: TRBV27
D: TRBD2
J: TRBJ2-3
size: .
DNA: TGTGCCAGCAGACTTAGCGGGAGGGCCGTAGATACGCAGTATTTT
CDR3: CASRLSGRAVDTQYF

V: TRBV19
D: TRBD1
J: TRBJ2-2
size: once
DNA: TGTGCCAGTAGAAGGGACAGGGACACCGGGGAGCTGTTTTTT
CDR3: CASRRDRDTGELFF

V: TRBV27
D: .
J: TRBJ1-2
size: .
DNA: TGTGCCACCCGGACACCGAATAACTATGGCTACACCTTC
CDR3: CATRTPNNYGYTF

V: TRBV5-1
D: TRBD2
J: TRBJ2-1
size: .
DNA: TGCGCCAGCAGCTTGGGGGCTAGCGGGAGAAATGAGCAGTTCTTC
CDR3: CASSLGASGRNEQFF

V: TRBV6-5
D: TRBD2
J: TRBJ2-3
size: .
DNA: TGTGCCAGCAGCCCCTCGGCTAGCGGTTCAGATACGCAGTATTTT
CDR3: CASSPSASGSDTQYF

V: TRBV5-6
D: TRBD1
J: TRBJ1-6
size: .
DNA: TGTGCCAGCAGCAACCGGGACAGGGCTTCACCCCTCCACTTT
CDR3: CASSNRDRASPLHF

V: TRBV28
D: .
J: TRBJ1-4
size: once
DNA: TGTGCCACCAGGACAGACTTGAGTGTGGCTAATGAAAAACTGTTTTTT
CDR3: CATRTDLSVANEKLFF

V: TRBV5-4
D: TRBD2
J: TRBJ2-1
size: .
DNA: TGTGCCAGCAGCTTCACTAGCGGGAGGATCGATGAGCAGTTCTTC
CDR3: CASSFTSGRIDEQFF

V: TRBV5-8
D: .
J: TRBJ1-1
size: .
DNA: TGTGCCAGCAGCTTGTTCAGGAACGCTGAAGCTTTCTTT
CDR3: CASSLFRNAEAFF

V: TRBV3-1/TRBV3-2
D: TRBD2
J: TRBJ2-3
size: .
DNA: TGTGCCAGCAGCAAACTAGCGGGAGTTAGGACAGATACGCAGTATTTT
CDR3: CASSKLAGVRTDTQYF

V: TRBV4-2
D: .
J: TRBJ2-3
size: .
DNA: TGTGCCAGCAGCCAAGAGGTCGCCGCGGCTACAGGAGTGGGCGATACGCAGTATTTT
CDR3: CASSQEVAAATGVGDTQYF

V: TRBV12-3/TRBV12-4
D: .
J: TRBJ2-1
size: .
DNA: TGTGCCAGCAGTCAAGGACTCATCAATGAGCAGTTCTTC
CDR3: CASSQGLINEQFF

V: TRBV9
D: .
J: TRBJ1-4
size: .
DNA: TGTGCCAGCAGCGTAGAACAGGGCGGGGAAAAACTGTTTTTT
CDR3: CASSVEQGGEKLFF

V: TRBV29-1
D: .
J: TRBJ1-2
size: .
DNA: TGCAGCGTTGACAGTTACTATGGCTACACCTTC
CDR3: CSVDSYYGYTF

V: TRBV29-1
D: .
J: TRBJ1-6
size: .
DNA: TGCAGCGTTGAGGAAGGGGTTGGGTCACCCCTCCACTTT
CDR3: CSVEEGVGSPLHF

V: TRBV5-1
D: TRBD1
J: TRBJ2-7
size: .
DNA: TGCGCCAGCAGACTGACAGGGTTAGAGTACGAGCAGTACTTC
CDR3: CASRLTGLEYEQYF

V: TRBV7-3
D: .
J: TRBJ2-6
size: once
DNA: TGTGCCAGCAGCTTATCCCCCAACTCTGGGGCCAACGTCCTGACTTTC
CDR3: CASSLSPNSGANVLTF

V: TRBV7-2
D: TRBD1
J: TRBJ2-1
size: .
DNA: TGTGCCAGCAGCTTAGCGGCGACAGGGGCCTACAATGAGCAGTTCTTC
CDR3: CASSLAATGAYNEQFF

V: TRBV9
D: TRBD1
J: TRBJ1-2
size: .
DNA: TGTGCCAGCAGTCCGAGACAGGGCCCCTTCTATGGCTACACCTTC
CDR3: CASSPRQGPFYGYTF

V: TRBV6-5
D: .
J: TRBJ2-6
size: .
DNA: TGTGCCACGGTATTGATGAGCTCTGGGGCCAACGTCCTGACTTTC
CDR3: CATVLMSSGANVLTF

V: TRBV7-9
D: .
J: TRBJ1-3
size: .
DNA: TGTGCCAGCAGCTTATTTGCGGAAGGAAACACCATATATTTT
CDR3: CASSLFAEGNTIYF

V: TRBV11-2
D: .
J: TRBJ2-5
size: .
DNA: TGTGCCAGTGGGGCAAACCAAGAGACCCAGTACTTC
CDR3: CASGANQETQYF

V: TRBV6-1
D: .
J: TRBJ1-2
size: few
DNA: TGTGCCAGCAGTGAAGGGTCCGGAGTTAACTATGGCTACACCTTC
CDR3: CASSEGSGVNYGYTF

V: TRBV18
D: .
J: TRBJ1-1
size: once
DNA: TGTGCCAGCTCACCCAGACAGGAATCAATGACGAACACTGAAGCTTTCTTT
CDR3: CASSPRQESMTNTEAFF

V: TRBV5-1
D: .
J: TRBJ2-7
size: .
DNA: TGCGCCAGCAGCTCTGGGGGGACAGACCTCACTGAGCAGTACTTC
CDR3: CASSSGGTDLTEQYF

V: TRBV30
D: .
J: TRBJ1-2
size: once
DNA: TGTGCCTGGAGTGTACAGCTCAGCTCCCTCTATGGCTACACCTTC
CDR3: CAWSVQLSSLYGYTF

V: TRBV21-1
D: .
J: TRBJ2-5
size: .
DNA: TGTGCCAGCAGCAGAACTCCGACCCAGTACTTC
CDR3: CASSRTPTQYF

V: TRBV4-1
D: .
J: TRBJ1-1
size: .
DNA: TGCGCCAGCAGCTCCCATTGGGGGGGCAGTACTGAAGCTTTCTTT
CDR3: CASSSHWGGSTEAFF

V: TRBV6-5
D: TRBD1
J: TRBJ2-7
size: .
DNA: TGTGCCAGCATACATAGGACAGGGGGCTTCTACGAGCAGTACTTC
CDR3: CASIHRTGGFYEQYF

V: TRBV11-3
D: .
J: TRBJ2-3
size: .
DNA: TGTGCCAGCAGCCGGGGGGCGGTCGCAGATACGCAGTATTTT
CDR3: CASSRGAVADTQYF

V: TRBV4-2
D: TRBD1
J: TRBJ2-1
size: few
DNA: TGTGCCAGCAGCCAAGGACAGGGTGGTGAGCAGTTCTTC
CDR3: CASSQGQGGEQFF

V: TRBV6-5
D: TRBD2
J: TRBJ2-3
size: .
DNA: TGTGCCAGCAGCCGAGCGGGAATGTGGGATACGCAGTATTTT
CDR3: CASSRAGMWDTQYF

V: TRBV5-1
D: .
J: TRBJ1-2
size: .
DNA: TGCGCCAGCAGCTTTGCAGGTTATCTCAACTATGGCTACACCTTC
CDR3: CASSFAGYLNYGYTF

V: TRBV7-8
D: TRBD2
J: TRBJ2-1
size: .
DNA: TGTGCCAGCAGCTTAGCCGGGACTACCAACAATGAGCAGTTCTTC
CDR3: CASSLAGTTNNEQFF

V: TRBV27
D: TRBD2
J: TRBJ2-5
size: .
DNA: TGTGCCAGCAGTTTATCGCCGGGACTAGCGGGGGAGACCCAGTACTTC
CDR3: CASSLSPGLAGETQYF

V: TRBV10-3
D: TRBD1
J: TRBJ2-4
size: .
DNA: TGTGCCATCAGTGAGTCGGCGGGACAGGGGCTAGCCAAAAACATTCAGTACTTC
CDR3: CAISESAGQGLAKNIQYF

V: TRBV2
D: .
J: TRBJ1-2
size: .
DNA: TGTGCCTCTCAAGGGAGGGGCCTGGGGGGCTACACCTTC
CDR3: CASQGRGLGGYTF

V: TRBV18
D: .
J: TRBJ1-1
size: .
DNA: TGTGCCAGCTCACCCTTTGATTACAGGGCGAACACTGAAGCTTTCTTT
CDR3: CASSPFDYRANTEAFF

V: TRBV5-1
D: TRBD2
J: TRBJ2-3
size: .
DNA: TGCGCCAGCAGGAGCGGGGCCAGCACAGATACGCAGTATTTT
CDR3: CASRSGASTDTQYF